What follows is one TCR beta chain and its context. The antigen is unknown. The data originate from a study of cytomegalovirus exposure and HLA in healthy donors. The study, taken as a whole, reports: As was reported, the classifier diagnosed cytomegalovirus status with high specificity and sensitivity. In a later analysis, TCR association rates varied by HLA locus: DRB1 most, HLA-C fewest.

Healthy bone marrow donors made up the cohort. V gave up 1 base and J gave up 6 bases; unmatched junction bases: 3. Germline V gives CDR1 LGHNT, CDR2 FRNRAP. CDR3 length: 13 residues. The PCR employed 60 Vbeta primers together with 13 Jbeta primers. Per the authors' pipeline: There were around 80 million unique TCR beta chains by a later count, and approximately 12 million of them were shared. The method was immunoSEQ multiplex PCR; TCRdb's version includes in-frame clones alone and lacks a portion of them. The V and J calls and clone size are taken from that table; D and trimming were inferred from the DNA. The data hold approximately 210,000 clones, with about four fifths observed a single time.

The sequence derives from a girl under 18 in good health and CMV-seropositive. The specimen was PBMCs. This sequence joins TRBV12-5 and TRBJ2-7; 7 bases map to TRBD2. The DNA for the CDR3 is TGTGCTAGTGGTTTGGGAGGGAGGGTCGAGCAGTACTTC. It specifies CASGLGGRVEQYF.